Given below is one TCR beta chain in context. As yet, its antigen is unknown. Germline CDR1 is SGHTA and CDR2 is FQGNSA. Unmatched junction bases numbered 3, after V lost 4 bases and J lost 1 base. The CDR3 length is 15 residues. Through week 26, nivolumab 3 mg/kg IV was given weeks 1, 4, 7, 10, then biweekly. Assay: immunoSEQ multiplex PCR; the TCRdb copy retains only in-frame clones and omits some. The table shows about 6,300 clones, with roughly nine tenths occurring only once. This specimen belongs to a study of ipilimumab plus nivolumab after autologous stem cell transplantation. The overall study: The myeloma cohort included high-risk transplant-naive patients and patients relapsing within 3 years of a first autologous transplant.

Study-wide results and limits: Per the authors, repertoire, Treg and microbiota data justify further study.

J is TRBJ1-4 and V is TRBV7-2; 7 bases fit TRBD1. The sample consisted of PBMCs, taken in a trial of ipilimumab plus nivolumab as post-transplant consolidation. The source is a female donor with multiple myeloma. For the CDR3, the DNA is TGTGCCAGCAGCTACGGGGACAGAACTAATGAAAAACTGTTTTTT. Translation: CASSYGDRTNEKLFF.